The TCR beta chain described here comes from a study of T cells in localized non-small cell lung cancer. Regarding the study as a whole: In uninvolved adjacent lung, T cell clonality reached its highest value, exceeding tumor. Across samples, adjacent lung featured a median 57 of the top 100 tumor clones.

The repertoire was sequenced with immunoSEQ multiplex PCR; TCRdb's copy has only in-frame clones and lacks some. Of 35,000 or so clones in the sample, about nine tenths were seen once. The CDR3 is 15 residues long. Germline CDR1 and CDR2: SGHRS and YFSETQ. Trimming removed 4 bases from V and 8 bases from J; junction bases left unmatched: 7. With respect to this clone: The antigen is unknown.

The origin of this receptor is a man aged 40 to 70 with stage I lung adenocarcinoma. The rearrangement joins TRBV5-1 to TRBJ1-4, with 11 bases matching TRBD1. The material was peripheral blood, obtained before any cancer treatment. Here the CDR3 reads CASSKSGQGDEKLFF. The CDR3 DNA reads as TGCGCCAGCAGCAAATCGGGACAGGGGGACGAAAAACTGTTTTTT. The whole variable domain, filled in from reference TRBV5-1 and TRBJ1-4, reads KAGVTQTPRYLIKTRGQQVTLSCSPISGHRSVSWYQQTPGQGLQFLFEYFSETQRNKGNFPGRFSGRQFSNSRSEMNVSTLELGDSALYLCASSKSGQGDEKLFFGSGTQLSVL.